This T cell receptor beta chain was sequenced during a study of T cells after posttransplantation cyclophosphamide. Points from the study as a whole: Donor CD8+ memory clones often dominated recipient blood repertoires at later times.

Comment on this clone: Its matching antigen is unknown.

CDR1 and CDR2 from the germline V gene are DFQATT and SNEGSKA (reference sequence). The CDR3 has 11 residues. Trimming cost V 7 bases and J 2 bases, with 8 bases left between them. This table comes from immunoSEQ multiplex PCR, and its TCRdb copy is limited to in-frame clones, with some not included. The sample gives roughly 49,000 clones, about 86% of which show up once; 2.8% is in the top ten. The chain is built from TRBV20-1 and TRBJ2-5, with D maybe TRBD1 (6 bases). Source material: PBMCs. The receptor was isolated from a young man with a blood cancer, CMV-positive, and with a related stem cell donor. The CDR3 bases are TGCAGTGGAAGGGGGCAAGAGACCCAGTACTTC. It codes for CSGRGQETQYF.